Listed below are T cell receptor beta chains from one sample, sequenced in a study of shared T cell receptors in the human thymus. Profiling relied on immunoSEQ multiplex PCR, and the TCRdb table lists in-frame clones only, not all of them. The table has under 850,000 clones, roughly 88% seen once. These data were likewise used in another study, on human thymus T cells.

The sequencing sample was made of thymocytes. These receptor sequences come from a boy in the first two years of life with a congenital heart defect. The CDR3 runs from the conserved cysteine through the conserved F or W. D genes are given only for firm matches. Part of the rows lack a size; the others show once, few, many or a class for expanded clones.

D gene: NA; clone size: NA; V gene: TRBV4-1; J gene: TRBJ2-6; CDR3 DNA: TGCGCCAGCAGCCAAGAACGGGGACGGGGGTCCGGGGCCAACGTCCTGACTTTC; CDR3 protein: CASSQERGRGSGANVLTF
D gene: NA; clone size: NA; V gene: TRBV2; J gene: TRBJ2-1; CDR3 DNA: TGTGCCAGCAGTGAACGGGGGACTCCCAATGAGCAGTTCTTC; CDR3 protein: CASSERGTPNEQFF
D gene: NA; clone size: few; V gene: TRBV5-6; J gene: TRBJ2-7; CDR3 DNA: TGTGCCAGCAGCTTGGTAGATAGGGCGGGCGAGCAGTACTTC; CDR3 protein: CASSLVDRAGEQYF
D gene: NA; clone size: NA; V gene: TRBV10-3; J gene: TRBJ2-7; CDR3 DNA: TGTGCCATCAGTGAGTTGGGTGGCAGGGGTTACGAGCAGTACTTC; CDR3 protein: CAISELGGRGYEQYF
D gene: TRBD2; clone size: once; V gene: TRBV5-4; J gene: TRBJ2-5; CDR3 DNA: TGTGCCAGCAGCGAGCCGGGGGGATCCCAAGAGACCCAGTACTTC; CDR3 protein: CASSEPGGSQETQYF
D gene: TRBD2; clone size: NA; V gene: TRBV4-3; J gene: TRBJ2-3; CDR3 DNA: TGCGCCAGCAGCCAAGGTTTTCTAGCGGGATACACAGATACGCAGTATTTT; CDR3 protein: CASSQGFLAGYTDTQYF
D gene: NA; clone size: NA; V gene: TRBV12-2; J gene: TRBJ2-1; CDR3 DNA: TGTGCAAGTCGCTACCTTAGGCGGACTAGCGGCCCCGATGAGCAGTTCTTC; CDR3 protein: CASRYLRRTSGPDEQFF
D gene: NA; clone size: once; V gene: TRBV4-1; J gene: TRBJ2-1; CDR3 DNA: TGCGCCAGCAGCCAAGTTGGTGCCGCCAGGGTGGGGTCCTACAATGAGCAGTTCTTC; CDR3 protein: CASSQVGAARVGSYNEQFF
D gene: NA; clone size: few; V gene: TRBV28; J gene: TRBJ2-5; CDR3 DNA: TGTGCCAGCAGTTTCCCGACACGGGAGACCCAGTACTTC; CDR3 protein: CASSFPTRETQYF
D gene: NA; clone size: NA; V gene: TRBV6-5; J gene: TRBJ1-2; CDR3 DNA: TGTGCCAGCAGTTACTCGAATGCAGGCTATGGCTACACCTTC; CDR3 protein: CASSYSNAGYGYTF